Each of the 20 T cell receptor beta chains below was sequenced from the same sample in a study of spatial heterogeneity in lung cancer. TCRdb reanalysed the 5' RACE reads using MiXCR and keeps one entry per CDR3 protein. The repertoire consists of some 28,000 distinct CDR3 sequences, with 7.5% to 9.5% occurring once and the leading ten covering 35% to 40%. The sample's time point: sample taken at primary tumor resection. Whole RNA from tumor, nontumor lung or frozen PBMC was sequenced unsorted. Source: PBMCs, taken at surgery. The receptors derive from a female donor with early-stage non-small cell lung cancer.

There are many counts of this clonotype. The rearrangement links TRBV19 to TRBJ2-4; tentatively, D is TRBD2 (5 bases). This CDR3 has 14 amino acids. Germline V gene data show CDR1 as LNHDA and CDR2 as SQIVND (reference sequence). The germline V and J ends were trimmed by 3 bases and 6 bases, with 12 bases remaining between them. For the CDR3, the DNA is TGTGCCAGTAGTATTCAAGGGAGAGCAAACATTCAGTACTTC. Protein: CASSIQGRANIQYF.

This clonotype was seen ten or more times. The chain links TRBV11-1 to TRBJ1-2; 7 bases are shared with TRBD1. The germline V gene encodes CDR1 SGHAT and CDR2 FQDESV (reference sequence). V lost 4 bases and J lost 5; bases outside the gene matches: 10. This CDR3 has 15 residues. Written as DNA, the CDR3 is TGTGCCAGCAGCTCGCCCGGGACAGCGGAATATGGCTACACCTTC. Translation gives CASSSPGTAEYGYTF.

The J gene is TRBJ1-5, the V gene TRBV2; 7 bases agree with TRBD1. V lost 6 bases and J lost 7; bases outside the gene matches: 15. Germline V gives CDR1 SNHLY, CDR2 FYNNEI. The CDR3 runs to 16 residues. The CDR3 is CASSVTGTVNRQPQHF. The DNA of the CDR3 is TGTGCCAGCAGCGTTACCGGGACAGTCAACAGACAGCCCCAGCATTTT.

The table lists this clonotype with a few counts. V usage is TRBV20-1 and J usage is TRBJ2-7; D unclear. Germline CDR1 DFQATT, CDR2 SNEGSKA (reference sequence). The CDR3 runs to 17 residues. V shed 1 base and J shed 0 bases, with 19 bases lying between them. The CDR3 here is CSARVRPRGQSSYEQYF. The DNA of the CDR3 is TGCAGTGCTAGAGTTCGCCCGCGAGGCCAGAGCTCCTACGAGCAGTACTTC.

The chain couples TRBV6-5 to TRBJ2-7, with D maybe TRBD1 (5 bases). This CDR3 spans 15 amino acids. Trimming cost V 0 bases and J 3 bases, with 12 bases left between them. The germline V gene has CDR1 MNHEY and CDR2 SVGAGI. CDR3 sequence (DNA): TGTGCCAGCAGTTACTCGACTGGACACCTCTACGAGCAGTACTTC. This encodes CASSYSTGHLYEQYF.

This clonotype appeared many times. The J gene is TRBJ2-3, the V gene TRBV10-3; the match to TRBD2 covers 13 bases. The V gene end was trimmed by 6 bases and the J gene end by 4 bases; junction bases not matched to a gene: 4. The length of the CDR3 is 15 residues. The V gene's germline CDR1 is ENHRY and CDR2 SYGVKD. The CDR3 region is CAIRRLAGGPDTQYF. The CDR3 coding sequence is TGTGCCATCAGGAGACTAGCGGGAGGCCCAGATACGCAGTATTTT.

Ten or more counts support this clonotype. The chain links TRBV19 to TRBJ2-5, with D uncertain. This CDR3 has 12 amino acids. V gave up 6 bases and J gave up 1 base, with 6 bases separating them. Germline V gene data show CDR1 as LNHDA and CDR2 as SQIVND (reference sequence). CDR3 residues: CASSGSQETQYF. The CDR3 DNA sequence: TGTGCCAGTAGCGGCTCCCAAGAGACCCAGTACTTC.

This clonotype showed up just a few times. As DNA, the CDR3 is TGTGCCAGCAGTTACACTACAGGGGATAATGAAAAACTGTTTTTT. Protein sequence: CASSYTTGDNEKLFF. The chain links TRBV6-5 to TRBJ1-4; 7 nucleotides agree with TRBD1. Trimming cost V 2 bases and J 4 bases; bases outside gene matches: 4. Germline V gene sequence: CDR1 MNHEY, CDR2 SVGAGI. CDR3 length: 15 amino acids.

In this sample, this clonotype turned up a few times. The chain recombines TRBV29-1 with TRBJ2-6, with TRBD1 identical over 10 bases. This CDR3 comprises 18 residues. The germline CDR1 and CDR2 sequences are SQVTM and ANQGSEA. The V and J ends lost 5 bases and 0 bases, in that order; junction bases with no gene match: 10. CDR3 coding DNA: TGCAGCGTTTATTCCCAGGGACAGGGGACCTCTGGGGCCAACGTCCTGACTTTC. Translation gives CSVYSQGQGTSGANVLTF.

This clonotype was counted many times. The rearrangement links TRBV6-2 or TRBV6-3 to TRBJ2-5, with TRBD2 matching over 14 bases. Germline lookup yields CDR1 MNHEY and CDR2 SVGEGT. With V trimmed by 6 bases and J by 2 bases, 20 bases remained unmatched. There are 21 residues in the CDR3. CDR3 loop: CASSFRAGTSGSRMDQETQYF. DNA of the CDR3: TGTGCCAGCAGCTTTCGTGCCGGGACTAGCGGGAGCAGGATGGATCAAGAGACCCAGTACTTC.

The rearrangement links TRBV7-2 to TRBJ1-2; 11 bases map to TRBD1. The germline V gene has CDR1 SGHTA and CDR2 FQGNSA. This CDR3 has 14 residues. J gave up 7 bases and V 6 bases, and 7 bases lay outside the gene matches. The chain's CDR3 is CASRKGQGDFGYTF. CDR3 DNA sequence: TGTGCCAGCAGAAAGGGACAGGGGGATTTTGGCTACACCTTC.

This clonotype was observed many times. This chain uses TRBV10-3 with TRBJ2-7; D not resolved. Germline CDR1 ENHRY, CDR2 SYGVKD. The CDR3 is 14 amino acids. With 3 bases removed from V and 0 bases from J, the gap between germline ends came to 9 bases. CDR3 nucleotides: TGTGCCATCAGTGATTCTACCGCCTCCTACGAGCAGTACTTC. This sequence encodes CAISDSTASYEQYF.

The chain has TRBV5-1 and TRBJ1-5; 7 bases align to TRBD1. Unmatched junction bases numbered 3, after V lost 4 bases and J lost 2 bases. Germline CDR1 and CDR2: SGHRS and YFSETQ. This CDR3 is 14 amino acids long. CDR3 nucleotides: TGCGCCAGCAGCCCCGGGACAGGCAATCAGCCCCAGCATTTT. Translating gives CASSPGTGNQPQHF.

The CDR3 coding sequence is TGCAGTGCTAGTGAATCTCGTACGCAGTATTTT. Amino acids: CSASESRTQYF. The chain links TRBV20-1 to TRBJ2-3; unclear D gene. This CDR3 is 11 amino acids long. Germline V lookup: CDR1 DFQATT, CDR2 SNEGSKA (reference sequence). V was shortened by 3 bases and J by 8 bases, with 9 bases between the two germline ends.

This clonotype was detected many times. The chain uses TRBV27 and TRBJ2-3; 8 nucleotides line up with TRBD2. The junction had 8 bases not matched to a gene; V was cut back by 6 bases and J by 3 bases. The CDR3 has 15 amino acids. Germline CDR1 reads MNHEY; CDR2 reads SMNVEV (reference sequence). For the CDR3, the DNA is TGTGCCAGCAGAAAGCGGGAGACACAGACAGATACGCAGTATTTT. Its protein product is CASRKRETQTDTQYF.

This clonotype rates as medium-sized. The V call is TRBV2, the J call TRBJ1-5, with D hard to call. The CDR3 has 15 residues. Trimming left V 4 bases short and J 0 bases short, with 10 bases between. CDR1 is SNHLY and CDR2 is FYNNEI in the germline V gene. The CDR3 region is CASSGKGYSNQPQHF. The CDR3 DNA reads TGTGCCAGCAGTGGTAAGGGTTATAGCAATCAGCCCCAGCATTTT. The whole variable domain, remainder taken from reference TRBV2 and TRBJ1-5, is EPEVTQTPSHQVTQMGQEVILRCVPISNHLYFYWYRQILGQKVEFLVSFYNNEISEKSEIFDDQFSVERPDGSNFTLKIRSTKLEDSAMYFCASSGKGYSNQPQHFGDGTRLSIL.

This clonotype was found many times. This sequence joins TRBV15 and TRBJ2-7, with TRBD2 matching 9 bases. Germline loops: CDR1 LNHNV, CDR2 YYDKDF (reference sequence). J lost 9 bases, V lost 5 bases, and 11 bases had no gene match. This CDR3 has 14 amino acids. CDR3 residues: CATSGRTSDYGQYF. The CDR3 nucleotides are TGTGCCACCAGCGGGAGGACTAGCGATTATGGGCAGTACTTC.

This clonotype was picked up a small number of times. The V gene is TRBV7-9, the J gene TRBJ2-7; D might be TRBD2 (6 bases). The V gene's germline CDR1 is SEHNR and CDR2 FQNEAQ (reference sequence). The ends were cut back, 0 bases at V and 4 bases at J, with 19 bases in the middle. The CDR3 spans 17 residues. For the CDR3, the DNA is TGTGCCAGCAGCTTAGCTATGAATAGGGCCGGGGGTTACGAGCAGTACGTC. It yields the protein CASSLAMNRAGGYEQYV.

About this clonotype: Possible read error: a much larger clone is one base away. The CDR3 sequence is CASSTPGPYYNEQFF. CDR3 nucleotides: TGTGCCAGCAGCACACCGGGACCCTATTACAATGAGCAGTTCTTC. The chain uses TRBV7-2 and TRBJ2-1, with D possibly called TRBD1 or TRBD2 (5 bases each). From germline, CDR1 is SGHTA and CDR2 FQGNSA. With 5 bases removed from V and 4 bases from J, the gap between germline ends came to 15 bases. CDR3 size: 15 residues.

The V and J genes are TRBV7-9 and TRBJ2-7; D tentatively fits TRBD1 or TRBD2 (5 bases each). Germline V gene sequence: CDR1 SEHNR, CDR2 FQNEAQ (reference sequence). Deletions cut 3 bases from V and 4 bases from J, with 22 bases between. This CDR3 comprises 17 residues. CDR3 amino acids: CASSLTGDPGRKYEQYF. CDR3 bases: TGTGCCAGCAGCTTGACTGGGGACCCAGGGAGAAAGTACGAGCAGTACTTC.